A selection of T cell receptor beta chains follows, all from one sample in a study of OX40 agonist ivuxolimab in advanced cancers. This table comes from immunoSEQ multiplex PCR, and its TCRdb copy is limited to in-frame clones, with some not included. The profile shows about 73,000 clones, about nine tenths of them singletons. The sequences come from CD4+ or CD8+ T cells sorted from blood, collected in a trial of the OX40 agonist ivuxolimab. The receptors were gathered from an adult with an advanced solid tumor such as melanoma, head and neck, liver or kidney cancer. CDR3s include the opening cysteine and the closing phenylalanine or tryptophan. D genes are given only for firm matches. Rows may omit the clone size; those that give it use once, few, many or a size class.

v_gene	d_gene	j_gene	abundance	CDR3nt	CDR3aa
TRBV2	-	TRBJ1-1	-	TGTGCCAGCAGCGCGACAGGGAACACTGAAGCTTTCTTT	CASSATGNTEAFF
TRBV7-2	-	TRBJ1-3	-	TGTGCCAGCAGCTTTGGGGGTCGCTCTGGAAACACCATATATTTT	CASSFGGRSGNTIYF
TRBV27	-	TRBJ2-2	-	TGTGCCAGCATTGTAACCGGGGAGCTGTTTTTT	CASIVTGELFF
TRBV19	TRBD2	TRBJ2-5	-	TGTGCCAGTAGGAATAGCGGGACCCAAGAGACCCAGTACTTC	CASRNSGTQETQYF
TRBV7-9	TRBD2	TRBJ2-1	-	TGTGCCAGCAGCATTACCGGGACTAGTTTGGATGAGCAGTTCTTC	CASSITGTSLDEQFF
TRBV19	TRBD1	TRBJ2-2	-	TGTGCCAGTAGTATAGCGGACAGGGACGCCGGGGAGCTGTTTTTT	CASSIADRDAGELFF
TRBV5-1	-	TRBJ1-1	-	TGCGCCAGCAGCTACTCCGGGACAACTGAAGCTTTCTTT	CASSYSGTTEAFF
TRBV11-3	TRBD2	TRBJ2-5	-	TGTGCCAGCAGCTTAGGAGCGGGGGGTCGGGAGACCCAGTACTTC	CASSLGAGGRETQYF
TRBV5-4	-	TRBJ2-5	-	TGTGCCAGCAGCCGTGGCCGGGGGCTCCAAGAGACCCAGTACTTC	CASSRGRGLQETQYF
TRBV19	-	TRBJ2-1	-	TGTGCCAGTAGCGGGTCCGCTTACGTTGAGCAGTTCTTC	CASSGSAYVEQFF
TRBV11-3	TRBD2	TRBJ2-1	-	TGTGCCAGCAGCTCGGGTCTAGCGGGAGGGAGCAATGAGCAGTTCTTC	CASSSGLAGGSNEQFF
TRBV7-7	-	TRBJ2-2	-	TGTGCTAGCAGCACCCGGACAGCGAACACCGGGGAGCTGTTTTTT	CASSTRTANTGELFF
TRBV19	TRBD2	TRBJ2-3	-	TGTGCCAGTAGTACCTTAGCGGGAGTGGGGACAGATACGCAGTATTTT	CASSTLAGVGTDTQYF
TRBV30	-	TRBJ1-5	-	TGTGCCTGGGGGGGGTCAGGGAATCAGCCCCAGCATTTT	CAWGGSGNQPQHF
TRBV12-5	TRBD2	TRBJ2-2	-	TGTGCTAGTGGTTGGACTAGCGGGATCGGGGAGCTGTTTTTT	CASGWTSGIGELFF
TRBV27	-	TRBJ1-5	-	TGTGCCAGCAGTTCAACCCTAGGCAAGAGCAATCAGCCCCAGCATTTT	CASSSTLGKSNQPQHF
TRBV19	TRBD2	TRBJ2-1	-	TGTGCCAGTAGTATAGTGGCGGGAGGCCCGGGGTCCTACAATGAGCAGTTCTTC	CASSIVAGGPGSYNEQFF
TRBV7-2	TRBD1	TRBJ1-2	-	TGTGCCAGCAGCTTAGGGACAGGGGCCTATGGCTACACCTTC	CASSLGTGAYGYTF
TRBV6-1	TRBD1	TRBJ1-4	-	TGTGCCAGCAGGACGACAGGGGTTAATGAAAAACTGTTTTTT	CASRTTGVNEKLFF
TRBV5-1	-	TRBJ2-1	-	TGCGCCAGCAGCTTGCCAGGGGGGTCGAATGAGCAGTTCTTC	CASSLPGGSNEQFF
TRBV6-1	TRBD2	TRBJ2-7	-	TGTGCCAGCAGGCTAGCGGGAGGGGTTCACGAGCAGTACTTC	CASRLAGGVHEQYF
TRBV28	-	TRBJ1-2	-	TGTGCCAGCAGTGCCTTTGGGGCAGGGTATGGCTACACCTTC	CASSAFGAGYGYTF
TRBV5-4	TRBD2	TRBJ2-7	-	TGTGCCAGCAGCTTGGCGTCTAGCGGTTCCTACGAGCAGTACTTC	CASSLASSGSYEQYF
TRBV6-5	TRBD2	TRBJ2-2	-	TGTGCCAGCAGCACAACTAGCGGCACCGGGGAGCTGTTTTTT	CASSTTSGTGELFF
TRBV5-1	TRBD2	TRBJ2-4	-	TGCGCCAGCAGCTTGGGAGTAGCGGGAGCGGAGGAAGTTTGGTACTTC	CASSLGVAGAEEVWYF
TRBV5-6	TRBD2	TRBJ2-7	-	TGTGCCAGCAGCCCGGGACTAGCGGGAGCCCGTAGACTCGAGCAGTACTTC	CASSPGLAGARRLEQYF
TRBV18	-	TRBJ2-1	-	TGTGCCAGCCGATCATTGGATGAGCAGTTCTTC	CASRSLDEQFF
TRBV28	-	TRBJ2-7	-	TGTGCCAGCAGTCCTGGCCCCTGGGAGCAGTACTTC	CASSPGPWEQYF
TRBV7-9	-	TRBJ2-1	-	TGTGCCAGCAGCCCCTCCGCGCACAATGAGCAGTTCTTC	CASSPSAHNEQFF
TRBV11-3	TRBD1	TRBJ2-2	-	TGTGCCAGCAGCTCAAGGACAGGCGCAAGCACCGGGGAGCTGTTTTTT	CASSSRTGASTGELFF
TRBV10-3	-	TRBJ1-1	-	TGTGCCACTGGGGTGGGGGACACTGAAGCTTTCTTT	CATGVGDTEAFF
TRBV5-1	TRBD2	TRBJ2-5	-	TGCGCCAGCAGCTTCCTCGGGGGGACTGAGGAGACCCAGTACTTC	CASSFLGGTEETQYF
TRBV5-1	-	TRBJ2-1	-	TGCGCCAGCAGCTGGGGCAGCGCGATATCAACAAATGAGCAGTTCTTC	CASSWGSAISTNEQFF
TRBV7-3	-	TRBJ2-1	-	TGTGCCAGCAGCTTGATCGGCTCCTACAATGAGCAGTTCTTC	CASSLIGSYNEQFF
TRBV28	-	TRBJ1-2	-	TGTGCCAGCAGCCGGACTGTGTATGGCTACACCTTC	CASSRTVYGYTF
TRBV7-9	TRBD1	TRBJ1-2	once	TGTGCCAGCACGGACAGGGGGCACCCCTTGGATGGCTACACCTTC	CASTDRGHPLDGYTF
TRBV5-6	-	TRBJ2-5	few	TGTGCCAGCAGCCCATTCCAAGAGACCCAGTACTTC	CASSPFQETQYF
TRBV7-2	-	TRBJ2-5	-	TGTGCCAGCAGTACAATAAGAGAGACCCAGTACTTC	CASSTIRETQYF
TRBV18	-	TRBJ2-7	-	TGTGCCAGCTCACCGGAGGGCTACGAGCAGTACTTC	CASSPEGYEQYF
TRBV12-5	TRBD2	TRBJ2-3	-	TGTGCTAGTGGCACGGGACTAGCGGGAGTACCAGATACGCAGTATTTT	CASGTGLAGVPDTQYF
TRBV19	TRBD2	TRBJ2-2	-	TGTGCCAGTACGATATGGACTAGCGGGAGTGGAACCGGGGAGCTGTTTTTT	CASTIWTSGSGTGELFF
TRBV11-3	-	TRBJ2-1	-	TGTGCCAGCAGCCCCGGGTGGAGCTCCTACAATGAGCAGTTCTTC	CASSPGWSSYNEQFF
TRBV28	-	TRBJ2-7	-	TGTGCCAGCAGTTTATCCCGGGAGCCGTACGAGCAGTACTTC	CASSLSREPYEQYF
TRBV7-9	TRBD1	TRBJ2-1	-	TGTGCCAGCAGCTCGACAGGGTTGAGTGAGCAGTTCTTC	CASSSTGLSEQFF
TRBV11-3	TRBD2	TRBJ2-2	-	TGTGCCAGCAGCGGCGGGACTAGCGGGAGAGGCGGGGAGCTGTTTTTT	CASSGGTSGRGGELFF
TRBV27	TRBD2	TRBJ2-7	-	TGTGCCAGCAGTCCCCAGGGGACTAGCGGGAGTAGGGAGCAGTACTTC	CASSPQGTSGSREQYF
TRBV5-1	-	TRBJ1-1	-	TGCGCCAGCAGCTTTTCCGACAAGAACACTGAAGCTTTCTTT	CASSFSDKNTEAFF
TRBV19	-	TRBJ2-5	-	TGTGCCAGTAGTATGGGACCCCAAGAGACCCAGTACTTC	CASSMGPQETQYF
TRBV30	TRBD1	TRBJ1-2	-	TGTGCCTGGGACCCCCGGGACAGGGTTTACGGCTACACCTTC	CAWDPRDRVYGYTF
TRBV5-1	-	TRBJ2-7	once	TGCGCCAGCAGGTCGACTAACTCGCCCTACGAGCAGTACTTC	CASRSTNSPYEQYF
TRBV2	TRBD2	TRBJ2-1	-	TGTGCCAGCAGTGAGAAGCTAGCGGGGAATGAGCAGTTCTTC	CASSEKLAGNEQFF
TRBV29-1	-	TRBJ2-1	-	TGCAGCCACACCCGGACTATCCAGGTCGGCAATGAGCAGTTCTTC	CSHTRTIQVGNEQFF
TRBV6-5	TRBD2	TRBJ2-5	-	TGTGCCAGCAGTTATTTAACTAGCGGGAGGGAAGAGACCCAGTACTTC	CASSYLTSGREETQYF
TRBV14	TRBD2	TRBJ2-1	-	TGTGCCAGCAGCCATCCTAGCGGATACAATGAGCAGTTCTTC	CASSHPSGYNEQFF
TRBV28	TRBD2	TRBJ2-7	-	TGTGCCAGCAGTACTCATGGCGGGACTAGCTCCTACGAGCAGTACTTC	CASSTHGGTSSYEQYF